This is a list of T cell receptor beta chains from one sample in a study of T cell responses to AZD1222 COVID-19 vaccine. Libraries were prepared by immunoSEQ multiplex PCR; TCRdb keeps only in-frame clonotypes and omits some of them. The sample consists of 100,000 to 150,000 clones, around 90% of them appearing once. This material consisted of peripheral blood, taken 28 days after the second AZD1222 dose. Receptors originate from an adult who received the AZD1222 COVID-19 vaccine. The CDR3 runs from the conserved cysteine through the conserved F or W. Fields, in order: J gene, V gene, clone size, D gene, CDR3 protein, CDR3 DNA. A D gene is named only where the DNA matches it firmly. Where a row states a size, it is once, few, many or the class of an expanded clone; other rows omit it.

j_call: TRBJ1-1; v_call: TRBV11-3; clone_size: -; d_call: TRBD1; cdr3_aa: CASSSGTGGEAFF; cdr3_nt: TGTGCCAGCAGCTCTGGGACAGGGGGTGAAGCTTTCTTT
j_call: TRBJ2-7; v_call: TRBV5-1; clone_size: -; d_call: TRBD1; cdr3_aa: CASSLIGTGTYEQYF; cdr3_nt: TGCGCCAGCAGCCTAATTGGGACAGGAACTTACGAGCAGTACTTC
j_call: TRBJ2-1; v_call: TRBV14; clone_size: -; d_call: -; cdr3_aa: CASSLGWGLTYNEQFF; cdr3_nt: TGTGCCAGCAGCCTGGGATGGGGTCTCACCTACAATGAGCAGTTCTTC
j_call: TRBJ1-1; v_call: TRBV5-1; clone_size: -; d_call: TRBD1; cdr3_aa: CASSLRLDRLVTEAFF; cdr3_nt: TGCGCCAGCAGCCTCCGCTTGGACAGGTTGGTGACTGAAGCTTTCTTT
j_call: TRBJ1-2; v_call: TRBV27; clone_size: -; d_call: TRBD1; cdr3_aa: CASSLSGQGQGGYTF; cdr3_nt: TGTGCCAGCAGTTTATCGGGACAGGGACAGGGGGGCTACACCTTC
j_call: TRBJ1-2; v_call: TRBV28; clone_size: -; d_call: -; cdr3_aa: CASSFSTGHGYTF; cdr3_nt: TGTGCCAGCAGTTTCTCGACAGGTCATGGCTACACCTTC
j_call: TRBJ1-1; v_call: TRBV5-4; clone_size: -; d_call: TRBD1; cdr3_aa: CASSAWTGGITEAFF; cdr3_nt: TGTGCCAGCAGCGCCTGGACAGGGGGCATCACTGAAGCTTTCTTT
j_call: TRBJ2-2; v_call: TRBV11-3; clone_size: -; d_call: -; cdr3_aa: CASSSSRGTSRELFF; cdr3_nt: TGTGCCAGCAGCTCCAGCCGAGGGACCTCGAGGGAGCTGTTTTTT
j_call: TRBJ2-5; v_call: TRBV5-1; clone_size: -; d_call: -; cdr3_aa: CASSPPEGATQYF; cdr3_nt: TGCGCCAGCAGTCCCCCGGAGGGAGCGACCCAGTACTTC
j_call: TRBJ1-1; v_call: TRBV28; clone_size: -; d_call: TRBD1; cdr3_aa: CASNPPGQGEAFF; cdr3_nt: TGTGCCAGCAACCCTCCTGGACAGGGAGAAGCTTTCTTT
j_call: TRBJ2-3; v_call: TRBV5-1; clone_size: -; d_call: -; cdr3_aa: CASSLDPSGTRDTQYF; cdr3_nt: TGCGCCAGCAGCTTGGATCCTAGTGGCACAAGGGATACGCAGTATTTT
j_call: TRBJ1-2; v_call: TRBV6-4; clone_size: -; d_call: -; cdr3_aa: CASIQRGPGYTF; cdr3_nt: TGTGCCAGCATACAGCGGGGACCTGGCTACACCTTC
j_call: TRBJ2-2; v_call: TRBV18; clone_size: -; d_call: TRBD1; cdr3_aa: CASSPSGGAGELFF; cdr3_nt: TGTGCCAGCTCACCCTCAGGGGGCGCCGGGGAGCTGTTTTTT
j_call: TRBJ2-1; v_call: TRBV5-1; clone_size: -; d_call: TRBD2; cdr3_aa: CASSFSGNPYNEQFF; cdr3_nt: TGCGCCAGCAGCTTCAGCGGGAACCCCTACAATGAGCAGTTCTTC
j_call: TRBJ1-6; v_call: TRBV30; clone_size: -; d_call: -; cdr3_aa: CAWSVPGAYNSPLHF; cdr3_nt: TGTGCCTGGAGTGTACCGGGGGCTTATAATTCACCCCTCCACTTT
j_call: TRBJ2-7; v_call: TRBV7-2; clone_size: -; d_call: -; cdr3_aa: CASSLGLARSYEQYF; cdr3_nt: TGTGCCAGCAGCTTAGGGTTAGCGCGCTCCTACGAGCAGTACTTC
j_call: TRBJ2-5; v_call: TRBV29-1; clone_size: -; d_call: TRBD1; cdr3_aa: CSVRTGGETQYF; cdr3_nt: TGCAGCGTACGGACAGGGGGTGAGACCCAGTACTTC
j_call: TRBJ1-6; v_call: TRBV19; clone_size: -; d_call: -; cdr3_aa: CASRLKLVSQGNSPLHF; cdr3_nt: TGTGCCAGTAGGCTGAAGTTGGTATCGCAGGGGAACTCACCCCTCCACTTT
j_call: TRBJ1-4; v_call: TRBV2; clone_size: -; d_call: -; cdr3_aa: CASSDEKLFF; cdr3_nt: TGTGCCAGTAGCGATGAAAAACTGTTTTTT
j_call: TRBJ2-2; v_call: TRBV3-1/TRBV3-2; clone_size: -; d_call: -; cdr3_aa: CASSQGMNTGELFF; cdr3_nt: TGTGCCAGCAGCCAAGGCATGAACACCGGGGAGCTGTTTTTT
j_call: TRBJ2-5; v_call: TRBV10-3; clone_size: -; d_call: -; cdr3_aa: CAISGNQETQYF; cdr3_nt: TGTGCCATATCGGGAAACCAAGAGACCCAGTACTTC
j_call: TRBJ1-6; v_call: TRBV5-1; clone_size: -; d_call: TRBD1; cdr3_aa: CASRTGTAYNSPLHF; cdr3_nt: TGCGCCAGCAGAACCGGGACAGCTTATAATTCACCCCTCCACTTT
j_call: TRBJ1-5; v_call: TRBV28; clone_size: -; d_call: -; cdr3_aa: CASSSQGRIGHQPQHF; cdr3_nt: TGTGCCAGCAGTTCCCAGGGACGGATTGGGCATCAGCCCCAGCATTTT
j_call: TRBJ1-4; v_call: TRBV18; clone_size: -; d_call: -; cdr3_aa: CASSPFTNEKLFF; cdr3_nt: TGTGCCAGCTCACCATTCACTAATGAAAAACTGTTTTTT
j_call: TRBJ2-5; v_call: TRBV5-1; clone_size: -; d_call: TRBD1; cdr3_aa: CASRKGQGFQETQYF; cdr3_nt: TGCGCCAGCAGAAAGGGACAGGGGTTTCAAGAGACCCAGTACTTC
j_call: TRBJ1-3; v_call: TRBV2; clone_size: -; d_call: -; cdr3_aa: CASSVTLQSPIYF; cdr3_nt: TGTGCCAGCAGTGTAACCCTACAGTCACCCATATATTTT
j_call: TRBJ2-3; v_call: TRBV24-1; clone_size: -; d_call: -; cdr3_aa: CATSDPPTDTQYF; cdr3_nt: TGTGCCACCAGTGATCCCCCCACAGATACGCAGTATTTT
j_call: TRBJ1-1; v_call: TRBV10-3; clone_size: -; d_call: -; cdr3_aa: CAISKTLTNTEAFF; cdr3_nt: TGTGCCATCAGTAAGACTCTCACCAATACTGAAGCTTTCTTT
j_call: TRBJ2-7; v_call: TRBV5-1; clone_size: once; d_call: -; cdr3_aa: CASSLEISYEQYF; cdr3_nt: TGCGCCAGCAGCTTGGAAATCTCCTACGAGCAGTACTTC
j_call: TRBJ2-1; v_call: TRBV28; clone_size: -; d_call: TRBD2; cdr3_aa: CASVSGTSGYNEQFF; cdr3_nt: TGTGCCAGCGTCAGCGGGACTAGCGGATACAATGAGCAGTTCTTC
j_call: TRBJ2-1; v_call: TRBV12-5; clone_size: -; d_call: -; cdr3_aa: CASGPGRSYNEQFF; cdr3_nt: TGTGCTAGTGGTCCGGGACGGTCCTACAATGAGCAGTTCTTC
j_call: TRBJ2-7; v_call: TRBV5-1; clone_size: -; d_call: TRBD1; cdr3_aa: CASSFGDRGLFYEQYF; cdr3_nt: TGCGCCAGCAGCTTTGGGGACAGGGGGCTTTTCTACGAGCAGTACTTC
j_call: TRBJ2-5; v_call: TRBV6-1; clone_size: -; d_call: -; cdr3_aa: CASSEVTGGETQYF; cdr3_nt: TGTGCCAGCAGTGAAGTTACGGGTGGTGAGACCCAGTACTTC
j_call: TRBJ2-2; v_call: TRBV9; clone_size: -; d_call: -; cdr3_aa: CASSPQGLGGELFF; cdr3_nt: TGTGCCAGCAGCCCTCAGGGGTTGGGCGGGGAGCTGTTTTTT
j_call: TRBJ1-2; v_call: TRBV5-4; clone_size: -; d_call: TRBD1; cdr3_aa: CASSRTGTNYGYTF; cdr3_nt: TGTGCCAGCAGCCGGACAGGGACTAACTATGGCTACACCTTC
j_call: TRBJ2-5; v_call: TRBV6-2/TRBV6-3; clone_size: -; d_call: TRBD2; cdr3_aa: CASSPFSFRLARETQYF; cdr3_nt: TGTGCCAGCAGCCCTTTTTCTTTTAGACTAGCGCGGGAGACCCAGTACTTC
j_call: TRBJ2-2; v_call: TRBV2; clone_size: -; d_call: -; cdr3_aa: CAEGGNTGELFF; cdr3_nt: TGTGCCGAGGGAGGGAACACCGGGGAGCTGTTTTTT
j_call: TRBJ1-2; v_call: TRBV18; clone_size: once; d_call: -; cdr3_aa: CASSPWDGQIYGYTF; cdr3_nt: TGTGCCAGCTCACCCTGGGACGGCCAGATCTATGGCTACACCTTC
j_call: TRBJ1-3; v_call: TRBV7-8; clone_size: -; d_call: TRBD1; cdr3_aa: CASSPPRAGGNTIYF; cdr3_nt: TGTGCCAGCAGCCCGCCGCGGGCAGGGGGTAACACCATATATTTT